These T cell receptor beta chains were read from a single sample in a study of blood T cell repertoires in COVID-19. Here immunoSEQ multiplex PCR was the method, and the copy in TCRdb shows in-frame clones only, minus some. The sample holds a few hundred thousand clones, roughly nine tenths seen once. Sequenced: peripheral blood. These TCRs come from a woman aged 30 to 39 with COVID-19, enrolled during active disease. CDR3s include the opening cysteine and the closing phenylalanine or tryptophan. The order of the fields is D gene, V gene, clone size, J gene, CDR3 protein, CDR3 DNA. D genes are given only for firm matches. Expanded clones are given a class, and other clones once, few, many or no size at all.

TRBD2	TRBV6-6	.	TRBJ2-1	CASTFHGTSGSGEQFF	TGTGCCAGCACTTTTCACGGGACTAGCGGGAGTGGTGAGCAGTTCTTC
TRBD1	TRBV7-9	.	TRBJ1-6	CASSQGTGLTPLHF	TGTGCCAGCAGCCAGGGGACAGGGTTAACACCCCTCCACTTT
TRBD2	TRBV2	.	TRBJ2-7	CASSATGTSWREQYF	TGTGCCAGCAGTGCAACCGGGACTAGCTGGCGTGAGCAGTACTTC
.	TRBV24-1	.	TRBJ2-1	CATSDPQGGMGPYNEQFF	TGTGCCACCAGTGATCCCCAGGGGGGTATGGGGCCCTACAATGAGCAGTTCTTC
TRBD1	TRBV3-1/TRBV3-2	.	TRBJ2-1	CASSGTPGQGLNEQFF	TGTGCCAGCAGCGGAACACCGGGACAGGGGCTCAATGAGCAGTTCTTC
.	TRBV4-3	.	TRBJ1-5	CASSQDLTNSNQPQHF	TGCGCCAGCAGCCAAGATTTGACTAATAGCAATCAGCCCCAGCATTTT
.	TRBV19	.	TRBJ2-7	CASSISGSNEQYF	TGTGCCAGTAGTATTTCAGGTAGTAACGAGCAGTACTTC
TRBD2	TRBV4-1	.	TRBJ2-3	CASSFPSGTDTDTQYF	TGCGCCAGCAGCTTTCCTAGCGGGACGGACACAGATACGCAGTATTTT
.	TRBV11-2	.	TRBJ2-3	CASTQAGTDTQYF	TGTGCCAGCACGCAGGCGGGGACAGATACGCAGTATTTT
.	TRBV30	.	TRBJ1-1	CAWRGGVTEAFF	TGTGCCTGGCGCGGGGGGGTCACTGAAGCTTTCTTT
.	TRBV28	.	TRBJ1-4	CASSKGGSTNEKLFF	TGTGCCAGCAGTAAAGGGGGATCAACTAATGAAAAACTGTTTTTT
.	TRBV20-1	.	TRBJ2-7	CSARAERRYF	TGCAGTGCTCGCGCTGAGCGGCGGTACTTC
TRBD2	TRBV6-5	.	TRBJ2-2	CASRASGSDTGELFF	TGTGCCAGCAGAGCTAGCGGGAGTGACACCGGGGAGCTGTTTTTT
TRBD1	TRBV18	once	TRBJ1-5	CASSQVGRGHTSNQPQHF	TGTGCCAGCTCACAAGTGGGCAGGGGGCACACTAGCAATCAGCCCCAGCATTTT
.	TRBV12-5	.	TRBJ2-3	CASGFGGTDTQYF	TGTGCTAGTGGTTTCGGAGGGACCGATACGCAGTATTTT
.	TRBV12-5	.	TRBJ1-1	CASGLEPDREAFF	TGTGCTAGTGGTTTGGAACCGGACAGAGAAGCTTTCTTT
TRBD1	TRBV27	once	TRBJ1-2	CASSPRTGGNYGYTF	TGTGCCAGCAGTCCACGGACAGGGGGGAACTATGGCTACACCTTC
TRBD1	TRBV2	.	TRBJ1-5	CASSRQGGNQPQHF	TGTGCCAGCAGTCGACAGGGCGGCAATCAGCCCCAGCATTTT
.	TRBV29-1	once	TRBJ2-1	CSVEGGGVNEQFF	TGCAGCGTTGAAGGAGGGGGAGTTAATGAGCAGTTCTTC
TRBD2	TRBV7-7	.	TRBJ2-1	CASSLASGNVDEQFF	TGTGCTAGCAGCTTAGCCAGCGGGAATGTCGATGAGCAGTTCTTC
TRBD2	TRBV4-1	.	TRBJ2-1	CASSQVGLAGGANEQFF	TGCGCCAGCAGCCAGGTCGGACTAGCGGGAGGGGCCAATGAGCAGTTCTTC
TRBD2	TRBV11-2	.	TRBJ2-5	CASSSGPTSGQETQYF	TGTGCCAGCAGCTCCGGCCCGACTAGCGGGCAAGAGACCCAGTACTTC
.	TRBV28	.	TRBJ2-7	CASSFPSAGWRQYF	TGTGCCAGCAGTTTCCCTTCGGCAGGGTGGAGGCAGTACTTC
.	TRBV6-4	few	TRBJ2-2	CASSDSSDTGELFF	TGTGCCAGCAGTGACTCAAGCGACACCGGGGAGCTGTTTTTT
TRBD1	TRBV18	.	TRBJ1-4	CASSPPRQGNEKLFF	TGTGCCAGCTCACCACCACGACAGGGGAATGAAAAACTGTTTTTT
.	TRBV11-3	.	TRBJ2-1	CASSWDSLPGNEQFF	TGTGCCAGCAGCTGGGACTCACTCCCGGGAAATGAGCAGTTCTTC
TRBD2	TRBV5-4	.	TRBJ2-1	CASSLGASGVNEQFF	TGTGCCAGCAGCTTGGGAGCTAGCGGGGTCAATGAGCAGTTCTTC
TRBD1	TRBV19	.	TRBJ1-5	CASSIEAGGPNQPQHF	TGTGCCAGTAGTATCGAGGCAGGGGGCCCCAATCAGCCCCAGCATTTT
.	TRBV6-1	.	TRBJ1-2	CASSEPTGTF	TGTGCCAGCAGTGAACCGACGGGGACCTTC
TRBD1	TRBV29-1	.	TRBJ2-2	CSGGQGADTGELFF	TGCAGCGGTGGACAGGGGGCGGACACCGGGGAGCTGTTTTTT
TRBD1	TRBV24-1	.	TRBJ2-3	CATSDPTGSGTDTQYF	TGTGCCACCAGTGATCCGACAGGGTCAGGCACAGATACGCAGTATTTT
TRBD1	TRBV19	.	TRBJ1-2	CASSIVGTGNYGYTF	TGTGCCAGTAGTATTGTTGGGACAGGGAACTATGGCTACACCTTC
TRBD1	TRBV27	.	TRBJ1-2	CASSAGTGPYGYTF	TGTGCCAGCAGTGCTGGGACAGGGCCTTATGGCTACACCTTC
.	TRBV19	once	TRBJ1-6	CASSWRQSSYNSPLHF	TGTGCCAGTAGTTGGCGGCAGAGCTCCTATAATTCACCCCTCCACTTT
.	TRBV9	.	TRBJ1-1	CASSGDSDTEAFF	TGTGCCAGCAGCGGTGACAGCGACACTGAAGCTTTCTTT
TRBD1	TRBV15	.	TRBJ1-5	CATSFSIDRDQPQHF	TGTGCCACCAGCTTTTCGATAGACAGGGATCAGCCCCAGCATTTT
.	TRBV7-9	.	TRBJ1-3	CASSSLPSGNTIYF	TGTGCCAGCAGCTCCCTACCCTCTGGAAACACCATATATTTT
.	TRBV4-3	.	TRBJ1-2	CASSQDVRASYGYTF	TGCGCCAGCAGCCAAGATGTGCGCGCGTCCTATGGCTACACCTTC
.	TRBV19	.	TRBJ1-4	CASSMGIGGEKLFF	TGTGCCAGTAGTATGGGGATAGGAGGTGAAAAACTGTTTTTT
.	TRBV27	.	TRBJ2-7	CASSLTQGYEQYF	TGTGCCAGCAGTTTAACACAGGGCTACGAGCAGTACTTC
.	TRBV29-1	.	TRBJ1-1	CSGRDLNTEAFF	TGCAGCGGCCGGGATTTGAACACTGAAGCTTTCTTT
TRBD1	TRBV4-2	once	TRBJ2-7	CASSLEGQGNEQYF	TGTGCCAGCAGCCTAGAGGGACAGGGGAACGAGCAGTACTTC
TRBD1	TRBV6-5	.	TRBJ1-5	CASSPQGVNQPQHF	TGTGCCAGCTCCCCGCAGGGGGTCAATCAGCCCCAGCATTTT
TRBD1	TRBV3-1/TRBV3-2	.	TRBJ2-2	CASSQEGWGGQGVLGELFF	TGTGCCAGCAGCCAAGAAGGCTGGGGGGGACAGGGGGTCCTCGGGGAGCTGTTTTTT
.	TRBV30	.	TRBJ1-1	CAGAGYLNTEAFF	TGTGCCGGAGCGGGTTACTTGAACACTGAAGCTTTCTTT
TRBD1	TRBV7-9	.	TRBJ2-7	CASGGQGPYEQYF	TGTGCCAGCGGGGGACAGGGTCCCTACGAGCAGTACTTC
TRBD2	TRBV15	.	TRBJ2-1	CATSRDLGEGEQFF	TGTGCCACCAGCAGAGATCTCGGGGAGGGTGAGCAGTTCTTC
TRBD1	TRBV15	.	TRBJ1-5	CATSRGQTGGYSNQPQHF	TGTGCCACCAGCAGGGGACAGACAGGGGGTTATAGCAATCAGCCCCAGCATTTT
.	TRBV7-8	.	TRBJ1-2	CASSFPGDGLYTF	TGTGCCAGCAGCTTTCCGGGAGACGGGCTATACACCTTC
TRBD1	TRBV12-3/TRBV12-4	.	TRBJ1-6	CASGLDRVSPLHF	TGTGCCAGCGGTCTCGACAGGGTTTCACCCCTCCACTTT
TRBD2	TRBV5-1	.	TRBJ2-3	CASSWGLAGDTQYF	TGCGCCAGCAGCTGGGGACTAGCTGGGGATACGCAGTATTTT
TRBD2	TRBV7-2	.	TRBJ2-7	CARNRGTSYEQYF	TGTGCCAGGAACCGGGGGACTAGCTACGAGCAGTACTTC
.	TRBV9	.	TRBJ2-3	CASSPRGARTDTQYF	TGTGCCAGCAGCCCACGGGGGGCCCGCACAGATACGCAGTATTTT
.	TRBV19	once	TRBJ1-4	CASSQRGGTNEKLFF	TGTGCCAGTAGTCAAAGGGGTGGAACTAATGAAAAACTGTTTTTT
TRBD1	TRBV19	.	TRBJ2-1	CASSPPPGQHNEQFF	TGTGCCAGTAGTCCACCCCCGGGACAGCACAATGAGCAGTTCTTC
.	TRBV27	.	TRBJ1-4	CASSVRQDATINEKLFF	TGTGCCAGCAGTGTCCGACAGGATGCTACTATCAATGAAAAACTGTTTTTT
.	TRBV6-2/TRBV6-3	.	TRBJ1-1	CASSPPGTLNTEAFF	TGTGCCAGCAGTCCCCCCGGGACATTGAACACTGAAGCTTTCTTT
TRBD2	TRBV24-1	.	TRBJ2-1	CATGTSGTYNEQFF	TGTGCCACCGGGACTAGCGGGACCTACAATGAGCAGTTCTTC